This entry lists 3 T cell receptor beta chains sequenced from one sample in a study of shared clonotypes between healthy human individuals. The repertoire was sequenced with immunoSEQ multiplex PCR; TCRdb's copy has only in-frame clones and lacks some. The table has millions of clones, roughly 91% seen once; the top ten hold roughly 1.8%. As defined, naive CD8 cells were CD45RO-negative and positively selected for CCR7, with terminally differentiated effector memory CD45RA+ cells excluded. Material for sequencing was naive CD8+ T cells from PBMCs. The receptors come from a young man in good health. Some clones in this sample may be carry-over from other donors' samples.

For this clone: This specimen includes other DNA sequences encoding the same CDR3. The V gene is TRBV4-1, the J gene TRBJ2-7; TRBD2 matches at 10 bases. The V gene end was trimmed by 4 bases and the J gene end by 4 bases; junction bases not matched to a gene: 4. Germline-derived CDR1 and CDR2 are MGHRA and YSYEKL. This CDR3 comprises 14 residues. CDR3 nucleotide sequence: TGCGCCAGCAGCCTTCGGACTAGCGGTTACGAGCAGTACTTC. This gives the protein CASSLRTSGYEQYF.

The CDR3 region is CASSPTGAVYGYTF. DNA of the CDR3: TGTGCCAGCAGTCCCACAGGGGCTGTGTATGGCTACACCTTC. J is TRBJ1-2 and V is TRBV27; 7 bases agree with TRBD1. The germline V gene encodes CDR1 MNHEY and CDR2 SMNVEV (reference sequence). Unmatched junction bases numbered 8, after V lost 5 bases and J lost 5 bases. The CDR3 sequence is 14 residues long.

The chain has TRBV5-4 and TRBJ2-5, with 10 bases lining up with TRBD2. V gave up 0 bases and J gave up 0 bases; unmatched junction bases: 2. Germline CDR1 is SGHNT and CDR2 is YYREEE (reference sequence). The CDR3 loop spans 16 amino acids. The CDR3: CASSLVSGGYQETQYF. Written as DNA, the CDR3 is TGTGCCAGCAGCTTGGTTAGCGGGGGGTACCAAGAGACCCAGTACTTC.